This TCR beta chain was found in a study of T cells in localized non-small cell lung cancer. Study-wide results and limits: Uninvolved neighboring lung showed the greatest T cell clonality, exceeding tumor.

This CDR3 has 16 residues. Per germline, CDR1 SGHVS and CDR2 FQNEAQ. Trimming removed 5 bases from V and 2 bases from J, with 18 bases in between. TCRdb's table, derived via immunoSEQ multiplex PCR, lists solely in-frame clones and lacks some. The data contain more than 30,000 clones, 88% of them singletons. Regarding this clone: Antigen: not known.

The sample in question was peripheral blood mononuclear cells, obtained before any cancer treatment. This sequence was found in a woman aged 35 to 69 with stage III lung adenocarcinoma. This chain joins TRBV7-8 and TRBJ2-5; tentatively, D is TRBD2 (8 bases). CDR3 nucleotide sequence: TGTGCCAGCAGCCAGGGGGGACTAGTCATACAAGAGACCCAGTACTTC. Translation: CASSQGGLVIQETQYF. Full variable domain (rest looked up from reference TRBV7-8 and TRBJ2-5): GAGVSQSPRYKVAKRGQDVALRCDPISGHVSLFWYQQALGQGPEFLTYFQNEAQLDKSGLPSDRFFAERPEGSVSTLKIQRTQQEDSAVYLCASSQGGLVIQETQYFGPGTRLLVL.